This TCR beta chain was captured by sequencing in a study of blood T cell repertoires in COVID-19. The repertoire was sequenced with immunoSEQ multiplex PCR; TCRdb's copy has only in-frame clones and lacks some. Of approximately 240,000 clones in the sample, 84% were seen once. Trimming removed 3 bases from V and 6 bases from J; junction bases left unmatched: 7. Germline loops: CDR1 MDHEN, CDR2 SYDVKM. The CDR3 is 14 residues long. J is TRBJ2-7 and V is TRBV28, with 8 positions matching TRBD1. This receptor was taken from a man aged 50 or older with acute or convalescent COVID-19. Source material: peripheral blood. The DNA of the CDR3 is TGTGCCAGCAGTTTGCCCAGGGGGCTTGGCGAGCAGTACTTC. Its protein product is CASSLPRGLGEQYF.